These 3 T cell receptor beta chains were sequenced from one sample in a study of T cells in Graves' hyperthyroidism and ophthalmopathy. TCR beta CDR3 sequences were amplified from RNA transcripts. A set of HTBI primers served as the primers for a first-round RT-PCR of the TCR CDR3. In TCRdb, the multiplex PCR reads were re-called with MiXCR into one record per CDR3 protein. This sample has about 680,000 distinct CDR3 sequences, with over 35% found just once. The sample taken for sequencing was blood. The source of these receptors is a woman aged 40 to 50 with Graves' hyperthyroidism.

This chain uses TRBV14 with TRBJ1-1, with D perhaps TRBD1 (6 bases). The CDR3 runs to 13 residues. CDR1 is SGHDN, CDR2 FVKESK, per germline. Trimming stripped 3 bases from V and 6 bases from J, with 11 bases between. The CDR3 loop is CASSQVPGAEAFF. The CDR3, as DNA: TGTGCCAGCAGCCAGGTACCAGGGGCTGAAGCTTTCTTT.

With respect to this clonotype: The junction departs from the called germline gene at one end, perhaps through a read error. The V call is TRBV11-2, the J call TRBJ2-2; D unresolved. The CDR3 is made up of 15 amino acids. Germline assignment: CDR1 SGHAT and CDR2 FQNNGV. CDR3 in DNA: TGCGCCAGCAGCCAAGATTTCAGCGCGCACGGGGAGCTGTTTTTT. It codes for CASSQDFSAHGELFF. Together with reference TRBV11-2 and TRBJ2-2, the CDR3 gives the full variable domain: EAGVAQSPRYKIIEKRQSVAFWCNPISGHATLYWYQQILGQGPKLLIQFQNNGVVDDSQLPKDRFSAERLKGVDSTLKIQPAKLEDSAVYLCASSQDFSAHGELFFGEGSRLTVL.

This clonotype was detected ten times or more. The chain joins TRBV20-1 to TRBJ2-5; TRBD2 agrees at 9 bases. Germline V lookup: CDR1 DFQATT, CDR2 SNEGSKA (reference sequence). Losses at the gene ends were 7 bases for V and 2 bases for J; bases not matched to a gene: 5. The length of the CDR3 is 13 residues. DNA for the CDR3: TGCAGTGGGGCTAGCGGGACACAAGAGACCCAGTACTTC. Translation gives CSGASGTQETQYF.